This T cell receptor beta chain emerged from a study of regulatory T cells in long-lasting Graves disease. Study-wide results and caveats: Persistent disease favored TRBV28, TRBJ1-2 and TRBJ2-5.

This clonotype was seen many times. Its antigen is unknown. Building of the TCR beta libraries involved iRepertoire HTBI primers and Arm-PCR of CDR3 regions. TCRdb reprocessed the multiplex PCR reads with MiXCR, giving one entry per CDR3 protein. The sample contains a few hundred thousand distinct CDR3 sequences, around a fifth of which appear only once. The time point: newly diagnosed GD, antithyroid drugs for less than 3 months. RNA isolated from PBMCs was used to make the TCR library. The germline gives CDR1 DFQATT, CDR2 SNEGSKA (reference sequence). V dropped 7 bases and J dropped 1 base, with 15 bases sitting between them. The CDR3 runs to 14 residues. The sample was also linked to a second study, of T cells in Graves' hyperthyroidism and ophthalmopathy. That publication notes: The HTBI primer set served for first-round RT-PCR of the TCR CDR3. Blood held most thyroid clonotypes expanded above 0.001 frequency. A 13 V-J signature model discriminated ophthalmopathy versus stable hyperthyroidism.

The TCR was taken from a woman between 25 and 40 years old with Graves disease. This specimen was peripheral blood mononuclear cells (PBMCs), taken at new diagnosis, from a patient treated with antithyroid drugs. The chain recombines TRBV20-1 with TRBJ2-3; D ambiguous. Here the CDR3 reads CSVRSAWGTDTQYF. CDR3 nucleotides: TGCAGTGTCCGATCAGCGTGGGGCACAGATACGCAGTATTTT.